This T cell receptor (beta chain) is from a study of blood T cell repertoires in COVID-19. Study overall: The United States, Italy and Spain were the sources of the acute and convalescent COVID-19 samples. T cells, B-cell-depleted T cells, or PBMCs provided the cDNA or gDNA that served as material.

Method: immunoSEQ multiplex PCR; TCRdb's copy keeps in-frame clones and lacks some. Here the sample spans hundreds of thousands of clones, approximately 92% being singletons. The CDR3 has 12 residues. Germline V lookup: CDR1 SGHTS, CDR2 YDEGEE. The V and J ends lost 5 bases and 1 base respectively, with 6 bases between them. Participants were aged about 18 to 89 years, lived in 20 to 25 US areas, and enrolled virtually. Assignments of participants to cohorts depended upon their own reported clinical history. The chain is built from TRBV5-8 and TRBJ2-5; D is undetermined. The sample was PBMCs or T cells enriched from blood (not recorded which). The sequence was collected from a man aged 30 to 39 who had recovered from COVID-19. CDR3 protein: CASSRSQETQYF. CDR3 nucleotides: TGTGCCAGCAGTCGCAGCCAAGAGACCCAGTACTTC.